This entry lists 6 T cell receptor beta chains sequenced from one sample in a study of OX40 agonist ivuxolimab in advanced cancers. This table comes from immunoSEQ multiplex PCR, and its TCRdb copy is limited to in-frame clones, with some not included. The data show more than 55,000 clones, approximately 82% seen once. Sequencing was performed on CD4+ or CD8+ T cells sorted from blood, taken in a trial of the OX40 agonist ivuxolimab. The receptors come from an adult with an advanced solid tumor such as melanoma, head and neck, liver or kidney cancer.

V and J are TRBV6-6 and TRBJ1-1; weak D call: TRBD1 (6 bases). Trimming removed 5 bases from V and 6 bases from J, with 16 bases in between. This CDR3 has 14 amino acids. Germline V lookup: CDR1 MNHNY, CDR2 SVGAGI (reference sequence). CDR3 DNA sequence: TGTGCCAGCAGTCTACAGGGTGGATCGGCTGAAGCTTTCTTT. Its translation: CASSLQGGSAEAFF.

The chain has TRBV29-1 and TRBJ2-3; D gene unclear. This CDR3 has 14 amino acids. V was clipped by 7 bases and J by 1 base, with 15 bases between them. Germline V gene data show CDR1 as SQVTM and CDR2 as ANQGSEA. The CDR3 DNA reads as TGCAGCGCCGAGACCCGCTTCGGCACAGATACGCAGTATTTT. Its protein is CSAETRFGTDTQYF.

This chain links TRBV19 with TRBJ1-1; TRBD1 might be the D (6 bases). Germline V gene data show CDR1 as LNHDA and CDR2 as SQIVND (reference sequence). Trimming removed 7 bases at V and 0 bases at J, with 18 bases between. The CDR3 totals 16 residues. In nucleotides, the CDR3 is TGTGCCAGTACCCCAGAGGGCAGGGGCTTGAACACTGAAGCTTTCTTT. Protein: CASTPEGRGLNTEAFF.

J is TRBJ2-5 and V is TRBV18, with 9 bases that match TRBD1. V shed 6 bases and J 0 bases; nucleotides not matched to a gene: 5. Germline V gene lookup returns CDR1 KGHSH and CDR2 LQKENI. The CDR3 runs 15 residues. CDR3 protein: CASSPGTGYQETQYF. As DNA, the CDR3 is TGTGCCAGCTCTCCCGGGACAGGGTACCAAGAGACCCAGTACTTC.

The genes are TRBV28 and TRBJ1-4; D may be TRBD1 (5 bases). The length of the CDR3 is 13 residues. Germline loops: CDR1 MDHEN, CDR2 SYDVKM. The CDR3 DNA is TGTGTCGCGGGGAAGGGGACCGGGGAAAAACTGTTTTTT. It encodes CVAGKGTGEKLFF.

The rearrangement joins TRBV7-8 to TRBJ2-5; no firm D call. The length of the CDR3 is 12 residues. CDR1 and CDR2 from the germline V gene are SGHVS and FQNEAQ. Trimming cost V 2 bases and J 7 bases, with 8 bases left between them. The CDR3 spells CASSLLLGTQYF. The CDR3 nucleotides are TGTGCCAGCAGCTTACTTTTGGGGACCCAGTACTTC.